This T cell receptor (beta chain) is from a study of blood T cell repertoires in COVID-19. Study as a whole: Material from acute and convalescent COVID-19 was sourced from the United States, Italy and Spain. Sources were T cells, B-cell-depleted T cells, or PBMCs; the material itself was cDNA or gDNA.

Germline V gene sequence: CDR1 LGHDT, CDR2 YNNKEL (reference sequence). The V end lost 6 bases, the J end lost 3 bases, and 14 bases lay between the germline ends. CDR3 length: 14 residues. Authors' data handling: Counts of nucleated cells, estimated from reference gene primer amplification, were obtained. The data were produced by immunoSEQ multiplex PCR, yet TCRdb's version contains in-frame clones alone and is incomplete. The D gene and trimming were derived from the DNA, and the V and J assignments and clone size from that table. The sample includes over 80,000 clones, about 71% of them seen just once.

The chain combines TRBV3-1 (or the pseudogene TRBV3-2) with TRBJ1-1; D may be TRBD1 (6 bases). The sample comprised peripheral blood. This sequence originates from a woman in her forties or fifties with acute or convalescent COVID-19. CDR3 nucleotide sequence: TGTGCCAGCAGTGTAACAGGGTTTTACACTGAAGCTTTCTTT. It specifies CASSVTGFYTEAFF.